These 21 T cell receptor beta chains were all obtained from the same sample, sequenced in a study of CD8 T cells in ankylosing spondylitis. Study-level results: A TCR beta motif of eight highly homologous variants appeared characteristic of ankylosing spondylitis blood.

TCRdb recomputed calls from the 5' RACE reads with MiXCR, one row per CDR3 protein. The sample consists of some 200,000 distinct CDR3 sequences, approximately 7.4% of them appearing once. The antigens these receptors bind are not known. Material for sequencing was blood, either unsorted or a sorted T cell fraction (not recorded which). Receptors were obtained from a male donor with ankylosing spondylitis.

This clonotype occurred many times. The V call is TRBV29-1, the J call TRBJ2-2; D perhaps matches TRBD1 (6 bases). CDR1 is SQVTM, CDR2 ANQGSEA, per germline. The CDR3 is 11 amino acids. V gave up 7 bases and J gave up 7 bases, with 10 bases separating them. The CDR3 protein is CSGTEGGELFF. CDR3 in DNA: TGCAGCGGGACAGAAGGCGGGGAGCTGTTTTTT.

This clonotype was seen a handful of times. The J gene is TRBJ1-2, the V gene TRBV12-3 or TRBV12-4; no firm D call. Trimming took off 3 bases at V and 4 bases at J, with 9 bases between the two ends. The CDR3 loop spans 13 amino acids. CDR3 DNA sequence: TGTGCCAGCAGTTTCGGCGAGGGCTATGGCTACACCTTC. Translating gives CASSFGEGYGYTF.

This clonotype has only a few counts. The V call is TRBV7-8, the J call TRBJ2-5; 8 positions match TRBD2. The CDR3 is made up of 17 amino acids. The V gene end was trimmed by 4 bases and the J gene end by 4 bases; junction bases not matched to a gene: 14. Germline V gene sequence: CDR1 SGHVS, CDR2 FQNEAQ. Here the CDR3 DNA reads TGTGCCAGCAGCTCGAGGGGGGTAGTAGCGGGACGAGAGACCCAGTACTTC. Translation: CASSSRGVVAGRETQYF. The variable domain in full, completed from reference TRBV7-8 and TRBJ2-5, reads GAGVSQSPRYKVAKRGQDVALRCDPISGHVSLFWYQQALGQGPEFLTYFQNEAQLDKSGLPSDRFFAERPEGSVSTLKIQRTQQEDSAVYLCASSSRGVVAGRETQYFGPGTRLLVL.

This clonotype was seen more than once but under ten times. This chain links TRBV12-3 or TRBV12-4 with TRBJ2-3; maybe TRBD1 (8 bases). V lost 3 bases and J 0 bases, leaving 13 bases between the germline ends. The CDR3 sequence is 16 residues long. This CDR3 is CASSFGQGLSTDTQYF. CDR3 nucleotide sequence: TGTGCCAGCAGTTTTGGACAGGGACTAAGCACAGATACGCAGTATTTT.

This clonotype has ten or more counts. V usage is TRBV5-1 and J usage is TRBJ2-1, with 15 bases fitting TRBD2. The CDR3 covers 19 residues. CDR1 is SGHRS, CDR2 YFSETQ, per germline. Trimming at V came to 4 bases and at J to 1 base, leaving 9 bases not matched to a gene. CDR3 sequence (DNA): TGCGCCAGCAGCCCTTGGACTAGCGGGAGGGCCACGTCCTACAATGAGCAGTTCTTC. Its translation is CASSPWTSGRATSYNEQFF. The complete variable domain, with remaining parts taken from reference TRBV5-1 and TRBJ2-1, reads KAGVTQTPRYLIKTRGQQVTLSCSPISGHRSVSWYQQTPGQGLQFLFEYFSETQRNKGNFPGRFSGRQFSNSRSEMNVSTLELGDSALYLCASSPWTSGRATSYNEQFFGPGTRLTVL.

In its sample, this clonotype was seen many times. The genes are TRBV12-3 or TRBV12-4 and TRBJ1-2, with TRBD1 as a possible D gene (5 bases). This CDR3 is 14 amino acids long. The germline V and J ends were trimmed by 3 bases and 3 bases, with 11 bases remaining between them. CDR3 amino acids: CASSFGTAYYGYTF. In nucleotides, the CDR3 is TGTGCCAGCAGTTTCGGGACGGCTTACTATGGCTACACCTTC.

This clonotype was detected a few times. The rearrangement joins TRBV30 to TRBJ2-7; no clear D. The germline V gene encodes CDR1 GTSNPN and CDR2 SVGIG (reference sequence). V lost 0 bases and J 3 bases, leaving 9 bases between the germline ends. The CDR3 is 13 residues long. CDR3 DNA sequence: TGTGCCTGGAGTGTACTCGGTCACTACGAGCAGTACTTC. The encoded protein is CAWSVLGHYEQYF.

The rearrangement links TRBV7-8 to TRBJ1-5; a possible D gene is TRBD1 (5 bases). The germline V gene has CDR1 SGHVS and CDR2 FQNEAQ. The V end was cut by 4 bases, the J end by 2 bases, with 12 bases between. The CDR3 is made up of 15 amino acids. CDR3 bases: TGTGCCAGCAGCTCCATAGGGGCCGGCAATCAGCCCCAGCATTTT. Its protein product is CASSSIGAGNQPQHF.

This clonotype occurred many times. The CDR3 loop is CASSPPADRGTEAFF. CDR3 DNA: TGTGCCAGCAGTCCCCCGGCCGACAGGGGCACTGAAGCTTTCTTT. The chain combines TRBV6-1 with TRBJ1-1; 8 nucleotides agree with TRBD1. CDR3 length: 15 amino acids. Germline CDR1 MNHNS, CDR2 SASEGT. V lost 5 bases to trimming and J lost 4 bases; unmatched junction nucleotides: 9.

This clonotype has just a few counts. The V call is TRBV10-3, the J call TRBJ2-1; D is tentatively TRBD1 or TRBD2 (6 bases each). Trimming removed 4 bases from V and 6 bases from J, with 19 bases in between. The germline gives CDR1 ENHRY, CDR2 SYGVKD. The CDR3 sequence is 16 residues long. CDR3 residues: CAISGGHGGPRNEQFF. CDR3 sequence (DNA): TGTGCCATCAGTGGGGGGCACGGGGGACCCCGCAATGAGCAGTTCTTC.

This clonotype was seen ten or more times. The chain couples TRBV9 to TRBJ2-1, with D uncertain. This CDR3 is 12 amino acids long. Looked up from germline, CDR1 is SGDLS and CDR2 is YYNGEE. Trimming stripped 4 bases from V and 8 bases from J, with 10 bases between. CDR3 coding DNA: TGTGCCAGCAGCCCTCCCGGTTATGAGCAGTTCTTC. Protein sequence: CASSPPGYEQFF.

Many counts were recorded for this clonotype. The genes are TRBV12-3 or TRBV12-4 and TRBJ2-5; D gene unclear. Trimming removed 7 bases at V and 0 bases at J, with 9 bases between. The CDR3 extends over 13 amino acids. CDR3 nucleotide sequence: TGTGCCAGCACCCCGGGCTACCAAGAGACCCAGTACTTC. It codes for CASTPGYQETQYF.

This clonotype was seen at least ten times. The CDR3 DNA reads as TGTGCCAGCAGTTATAATGGGGATGAAAAACTGTTTTTT. This translates into CASSYNGDEKLFF. This rearrangement joins TRBV6-5 to TRBJ1-4; no firm D call. V was shortened by 3 bases and J by 6 bases, with 8 bases between the two germline ends. Germline V lookup: CDR1 MNHEY, CDR2 SVGAGI. CDR3 length: 13 amino acids.

In its sample, this clonotype was seen many times. The V and J genes are TRBV27 and TRBJ1-2; D may be TRBD1 (6 bases). The CDR3 is 15 amino acids. Trimming shortened V by 3 bases and J by 0 bases, and 11 bases separated the two germline ends. CDR1 is MNHEY, CDR2 SMNVEV, per germline (reference sequence). The DNA for the CDR3 is TGTGCCAGCAGTTTCGGGGGGGGCTCTAACTATGGCTACACCTTC. It codes for CASSFGGGSNYGYTF.

There are many counts of this clonotype. The chain's CDR3 is CATSSGLAGSYEQYF. In nucleotides, the CDR3 is TGTGCCACCAGCTCGGGACTAGCGGGTTCCTACGAGCAGTACTTC. The V and J genes are TRBV15 and TRBJ2-7; TRBD2 aligns across 12 bases. In germline, CDR1 is LNHNV, CDR2 YYDKDF (reference sequence). CDR3 length: 15 amino acids. The junction had 3 bases not matched to a gene; V was cut back by 5 bases and J by 1 base.

This clonotype has only a few counts. The chain employs TRBV12-3 or TRBV12-4 and TRBJ1-2; D is perhaps TRBD1 (5 bases). The CDR3 is made up of 14 amino acids. The V end was cut by 0 bases, the J end by 6 bases, with 11 bases between. DNA for the CDR3: TGTGCCAGCAGTTTAGCGGGGGGGACGGATGGCTACACCTTC. Encoded protein: CASSLAGGTDGYTF.

This clonotype was picked up many times. The chain couples TRBV7-9 to TRBJ2-3; possible D gene TRBD1, 5 bases. The germline V gene encodes CDR1 SEHNR and CDR2 FQNEAQ (reference sequence). This CDR3 is 12 amino acids long. V was shortened by 5 bases and J by 7 bases, with 10 bases between the two germline ends. The CDR3: CASSRDSYTQYF. As DNA, the CDR3 is TGTGCCAGCAGCCGAGACAGTTATACGCAGTATTTT.

This clonotype was seen at least ten times. The genes are TRBV29-1 and TRBJ2-2, with no clear D. This CDR3 contains 13 residues. Looked up from germline, CDR1 is SQVTM and CDR2 is ANQGSEA. V lost 0 bases to trimming and J lost 4 bases, with 6 bases between them. This chain's CDR3 is CSVEDLVTGELFF. CDR3 in DNA: TGCAGCGTTGAAGATCTTGTCACCGGGGAGCTGTTTTTT.

The chain has TRBV27 and TRBJ2-7, with no clear D. CDR3 length equals 16 residues. V was trimmed by 1 base and J by 3 bases, leaving 16 bases between them. Germline V CDR1 and CDR2: MNHEY, SMNVEV (reference sequence). The CDR3: CASSLLWATSSYEQYF. The CDR3 DNA reads as TGTGCCAGCAGTTTATTATGGGCCACTTCCAGCTACGAGCAGTACTTC.

This clonotype occurred many times. DNA for the CDR3: TGTGCCAGCAGCGTAGGAGGACAGACGAACACCGGGGAGCTGTTTTTT. Translating it yields CASSVGGQTNTGELFF. The rearrangement uses TRBV9 and TRBJ2-2; possibly TRBD1 for D (6 bases). From germline, CDR1 is SGDLS and CDR2 YYNGEE. This CDR3 spans 16 amino acids. Trimming stripped 0 bases from V and 0 bases from J, with 9 bases between. Together with reference TRBV9 and TRBJ2-2, the CDR3 gives the full variable domain: DSGVTQTPKHLITATGQRVTLRCSPRSGDLSVYWYQQSLDQGLQFLIQYYNGEERAKGNILERFSAQQFPDLHSELNLSSLELGDSALYFCASSVGGQTNTGELFFGEGSRLTVL.

A few counts support this clonotype. This rearrangement joins TRBV6-2 or TRBV6-3 to TRBJ2-7; 12 nucleotides line up with TRBD2. The CDR3 runs to 14 residues. Germline lookup yields CDR1 MNHEY and CDR2 SVGEGT. The ends lost 7 bases at V and 5 bases at J; junction bases unmatched: 6. The CDR3 DNA reads as TGTGCCAGCACCGCTTGGACTAGCGGGAACGAGCAGTACTTC. Translating gives CASTAWTSGNEQYF.